Below, 17 T cell receptor beta chains from the same sample are listed, as sequenced in a study of breast tumors, draining lymph nodes, adjacent tissues. Axillary draining lymph nodes of breast cancer patients supplied the node samples. TCRdb reprocessed the multiplex PCR reads with MiXCR, giving one entry per CDR3 protein. The sample includes approximately 230,000 distinct CDR3 sequences, 30% to 35% of them seen just once. Sequenced sample: axillary lymph node tissue. The receptors here all came from a female donor with breast cancer. Some clones in this sample may be carry-over from other donors' samples.

The chain is built from TRBV5-6 and TRBJ2-5; TRBD2 agrees at 7 bases. The germline V gene encodes CDR1 SGHDT and CDR2 YYEEEE. The CDR3 extends over 15 amino acids. The V segment lost 6 bases and the J segment 4 bases; nucleotides outside the gene matches: 12. Here the CDR3 DNA reads TGTGCCAGCATCCCCGGGGGGACGCGCACAGAGACCCAGTACTTC. Translation: CASIPGGTRTETQYF. The full variable domain, rest sourced from reference TRBV5-6 and TRBJ2-5, is DAGVTQSPTHLIKTRGQQVTLRCSPKSGHDTVSWYQQALGQGPQFIFQYYEEEERQRGNFPDRFSGHQFPNYSSELNVNALLLGDSALYLCASIPGGTRTETQYFGPGTRLLVL.

At least ten counts were recorded for this clonotype. The V and J genes are TRBV10-3 and TRBJ1-3, with no clear D. CDR1 and CDR2 from the germline V gene are ENHRY and SYGVKD. V dropped 6 bases and J dropped 0 bases, with 9 bases sitting between them. This CDR3 comprises 14 residues. The CDR3 sequence is CAISDRGSGNTIYF. CDR3 coding DNA: TGTGCCATCAGCGACCGGGGCTCTGGAAACACCATATATTTT.

In this sample, this clonotype turned up many times. This rearrangement joins TRBV10-3 to TRBJ2-2; D is uncertain. The V end lost 2 bases, the J end lost 5 bases, and 0 bases lay between the germline ends. Germline V gene lookup returns CDR1 ENHRY and CDR2 SYGVKD. CDR3 length: 11 amino acids. The CDR3: CAISETGELFF. The CDR3 DNA follows: TGTGCCATCAGTGAGACCGGGGAGCTGTTTTTT.

CDR3 sequence (DNA): TGTGCCAGCACCAGAGCGGGGGTAGAGCAGTTCTTC. Translated, it gives CASTRAGVEQFF. V is TRBV2 and J is TRBJ2-1; 8 nucleotides match TRBD2. The J segment lost 10 bases and the V segment lost 7 bases, leaving 6 bases of the junction unmatched. CDR3 length equals 12 residues. The germline gives CDR1 SNHLY, CDR2 FYNNEI.

V and J are TRBV7-3 and TRBJ1-4, with 8 bases lining up with TRBD1. Germline V lookup: CDR1 SGHTA, CDR2 FQGTGA. The CDR3 is made up of 15 amino acids. V was clipped by 3 bases and J by 8 bases; unmatched bases: 8. CDR3 coding DNA: TGTGCCAGCAGCTTGCAAGGACAGGGTGGGGAAAAACTGTTTTTT. Translating it yields CASSLQGQGGEKLFF.

The sample holds many counts of this clonotype. V is TRBV12-3 or TRBV12-4 and J is TRBJ2-3; 10 nucleotides line up with TRBD2. The CDR3 consists of 13 residues. The J segment lost 15 bases and the V segment lost 6 bases, leaving 12 bases of the junction unmatched. The CDR3 nucleotides are TGTGCCAGCAGGCTACCGGGACTAGCGAAGTATTATTTT. It translates to CASRLPGLAKYYF.

This clonotype was seen more than once but under ten times. A read error may be the cause here, since a much bigger clone is one base away. The chain couples TRBV5-5 to TRBJ2-3, with D hard to call. The CDR3 totals 16 residues. V lost 0 bases and J lost 3, with 14 bases in between. Germline V gene lookup returns CDR1 SGHKS and CDR2 YYEKEE (reference sequence). The CDR3 is CASSLVQSEATDTQYF. CDR3 coding DNA: TGTGCCAGCAGCTTGGTCCAGAGCGAGGCAACAGATACGCAGTATTTT.

The chain recombines TRBV28 with TRBJ2-1; D not certain. The V and J ends lost 3 bases and 4 bases respectively, with 7 bases between them. CDR3 length: 13 amino acids. Germline CDR1 is MDHEN and CDR2 is SYDVKM. CDR3: CASSFTLYNEQFF. The CDR3 DNA is TGTGCCAGCAGTTTTACACTATACAATGAGCAGTTCTTC.

A note on this clonotype: This may be a read error, as it is one base from a much larger clone. This sequence joins TRBV6-7 and TRBJ1-5; TRBD1 matches at 7 bases. TRBV6-7 carries the ORF label, with uncertain function. The CDR3 has 17 amino acids. CDR3 DNA sequence: TGTGCCCGCAGTTACTCGACAGGGAGAAGGCGCAATCAGCCCCAGCATTTT. Translating it yields CARSYSTGRRRNQPQHF.

In regard to this clonotype: A clone one base away is much larger, so this may be a read error. V and J are TRBV7-2 and TRBJ2-5, with 10 positions matching TRBD1. V lost 3 bases and J lost 9; bases outside the gene matches: 10. This CDR3 is built from 15 residues. The germline CDR1 and CDR2 sequences are SGHTA and FQGNSA. The CDR3 DNA is TGTGCCAGCAGCTTCACCGGGACAGGGGTTGAGGCCCAGTACTTC. This encodes CASSFTGTGVEAQYF.

This clonotype showed up just a few times. The chain has TRBV25-1 and TRBJ1-1; possible D gene TRBD1, 5 bases. Germline CDR1 reads MGHDK; CDR2 reads SYGVNS. The CDR3 totals 13 residues. V gave up 5 bases and J gave up 1 base, with 8 bases separating them. The CDR3 DNA sequence: TGTGCCAGCAGTTCACAGGAGAACACTGAAGCTTTCTTT. Amino acids: CASSSQENTEAFF. The full variable domain, in which reference TRBV25-1 and TRBJ1-1 provide the parts outside the CDR3, is EADIYQTPRYLVIGTGKKITLECSQTMGHDKMYWYQQDPGMELHLIHYSYGVNSTEKGDLSSESTVSRIRTEHFPLTLESARPSHTSQYLCASSSQENTEAFFGQGTRLTVV.

This clonotype was counted at least ten times. V gene TRBV9 combines with J gene TRBJ2-7, with D unresolved. The CDR3 has 14 residues. V gave up 0 bases and J gave up 6 bases, with 13 bases separating them. In germline, CDR1 is SGDLS, CDR2 YYNGEE. Here the CDR3 DNA reads TGTGCCAGCAGCGTAGAGGATAGCTGGGGCGAGCAGTACTTC. Residues: CASSVEDSWGEQYF.

This clonotype was recorded a few times. J is TRBJ1-2 and V is TRBV27; TRBD1 might be the D (6 bases). Germline V gene sequence: CDR1 MNHEY, CDR2 SMNVEV (reference sequence). The CDR3 sequence is 16 residues long. Deletions cut 7 bases from V and 4 bases from J, with 22 bases between. The CDR3 DNA reads as TGTGCCAGCACCCCTGGGACACCCTTGGGCTTCTATGGCTACACCTTC. It yields the protein CASTPGTPLGFYGYTF.

This clonotype was seen ten or more times. The J gene is TRBJ1-5, the V gene TRBV25-1; possible D gene TRBD1, 5 bases. Germline V CDR1 and CDR2: MGHDK, SYGVNS. The CDR3 extends over 15 amino acids. The ends were cut back, 4 bases at V and 2 bases at J, with 12 bases in the middle. The CDR3 loop is CASSVGGEGNQPQHF. In DNA, the CDR3 is TGTGCCAGCAGTGTTGGAGGGGAGGGCAATCAGCCCCAGCATTTT.

The rearrangement uses TRBV19 and TRBJ1-1, with 8 bases matching TRBD1. V was clipped by 6 bases and J by 3 bases; unmatched bases: 15. Germline values: CDR1 LNHDA, CDR2 SQIVND (reference sequence). This CDR3 has 17 residues. CDR3 protein: CASRPSRTGGLHTEAFF. The DNA of the CDR3 is TGTGCCAGTAGGCCTAGCCGCACAGGGGGACTTCACACTGAAGCTTTCTTT.

This clonotype was seen ten or more times. The chain recombines TRBV5-1 with TRBJ1-6, with D unclear. The germline V gene has CDR1 SGHRS and CDR2 YFSETQ. This CDR3 comprises 14 residues. V was shortened by 0 bases and J by 4 bases, with 5 bases between the two germline ends. The CDR3 here is CASSLGHYNSPLHF. CDR3 nucleotide sequence: TGCGCCAGCAGCTTGGGACATTATAATTCACCCCTCCACTTT.

At least ten counts were recorded for this clonotype. The chain links TRBV7-9 to TRBJ1-2; 8 bases fit TRBD1. Germline V CDR1 and CDR2: SEHNR, FQNEAQ (reference sequence). The CDR3 is made up of 15 amino acids. The J segment lost 5 bases and the V segment lost 0 bases, leaving 5 bases of the junction unmatched. The CDR3 nucleotides read TGTGCCAGCAGCTTAGCGGGCAGGGGGCTATATGGCTACACCTTC. This translates into CASSLAGRGLYGYTF.